This TCR beta chain was recorded in a study of siplizumab effects on memory and regulatory T cells. On this clone itself: Its antigen remains unidentified. The junction departs from germline at one end; a sequencing error may be responsible.

TCRdb's copy holds only in-frame clones and misses some; the assay was immunoSEQ multiplex PCR. This table holds more than 45,000 clones, 95% to 98% found once. Germline CDR1 reads MDHEN; CDR2 reads SYDVKM. CDR3 size: 14 residues. Findings of the study overall: The study did not confirm that proliferating Tregs from siplizumab cultures were suppressive. Naive T cells apparently outstripped memory cells in diversity and seemed major alloresponse contributors.

This chain links TRBV28 with TRBJ2-1; 9 bases are shared with TRBD1. The specimen sequenced was naive CD4+ T cells sorted from blood. This TCR was sampled from a human donor in good health. The CDR3 sequence: CASCLTGGKNEQFF. In DNA form, the CDR3 reads TGTGCCAGCTGTTTGACAGGGGGGAAGAATGAGCAGTTCTTC.